Each of the 13 T cell receptor beta chains below was sequenced from the same sample in a study of control samples from healthy donors and cancer patients. Method: immunoSEQ multiplex PCR; TCRdb's copy keeps in-frame clones and lacks some. The sample holds about 150,000 clones, 93% seen once. The sample was blood. Receptors originate from a man between 18 and 35 years old in good health.

This chain connects TRBV28 to TRBJ1-6; 7 bases line up with TRBD1. V gave up 5 bases and J gave up 9 bases; unmatched junction bases: 7. The CDR3 sequence is 14 residues long. CDR1 is MDHEN and CDR2 is SYDVKM in the germline V gene. The CDR3 region is CASSPDRVVSPLHF. The CDR3 DNA reads as TGTGCCAGCAGTCCCGACAGGGTAGTTTCACCCCTCCACTTT.

The chain couples TRBV10-3 to TRBJ2-3; 11 bases are a match to TRBD2. Germline CDR1 reads ENHRY; CDR2 reads SYGVKD. CDR3 length equals 14 residues. With 6 bases clipped from V and 4 bases from J, the junction kept 3 bases outside the gene matches. CDR3 residues: CAIRDSGGADTQYF. Written as DNA, the CDR3 is TGTGCCATCAGGGATAGCGGGGGGGCAGATACGCAGTATTTT.

Note on this clone: A read error may produce the germline difference seen at one junction end. The genes are TRBV12-3 or TRBV12-4 and TRBJ2-7; 7 bases line up with TRBD2. The CDR3 has 11 amino acids. The CDR3 DNA reads as TGTGCCAGCAGTTCCCGGGACTACCCGAGCTTC. Amino acid sequence: CASSSRDYPSF.

V and J are TRBV5-1 and TRBJ2-3; no reliable D call. V shed 4 bases and J shed 2 bases, with 8 bases lying between them. The CDR3 spans 13 residues. Germline assignment: CDR1 SGHRS and CDR2 YFSETQ. The CDR3 region is CASSNGPTDTQYF. The CDR3 coding sequence is TGCGCCAGCAGCAACGGACCCACAGATACGCAGTATTTT.

Worth noting for this clone: The same CDR3 can be traced to other DNA sequences in this sample. The chain is built from TRBV7-8 and TRBJ2-3; TRBD1 matches at 10 bases. The V segment lost 1 base and the J segment 4 bases; nucleotides outside the gene matches: 5. Per the germline V gene, CDR1 is SGHVS and CDR2 is FQNEAQ. The CDR3 has 16 amino acids. The CDR3 reads CASSLGGQGTADTQYF. CDR3 DNA: TGTGCCAGCAGCTTAGGGGGACAGGGGACAGCAGATACGCAGTATTTT.

V and J are TRBV5-6 and TRBJ2-6; 11 nucleotides line up with TRBD1. Losses at the gene ends were 4 bases for V and 0 bases for J; bases not matched to a gene: 3. Germline loops: CDR1 SGHDT, CDR2 YYEEEE. This CDR3 comprises 17 residues. In nucleotides, the CDR3 is TGTGCCAGCAGCGCCGGGACAGGGGGCTCTGGGGCCAACGTCCTGACTTTC. This encodes CASSAGTGGSGANVLTF.

This rearrangement joins TRBV6-6 to TRBJ2-1; D is perhaps TRBD1 (6 bases). The V gene's germline CDR1 is MNHNY and CDR2 SVGAGI (reference sequence). This CDR3 spans 15 amino acids. Trimming pared 2 bases from V and 3 bases from J, leaving 11 bases between. The CDR3: CASSYGGTDYNEQFF. The DNA of the CDR3 is TGTGCCAGCAGTTACGGGGGCACGGACTACAATGAGCAGTTCTTC.

The rearrangement links TRBV30 to TRBJ1-6; a weak D match, TRBD1 (5 bases). The CDR3 is 15 amino acids. V was clipped by 1 base and J by 10 bases, with 17 bases between them. Germline V gives CDR1 GTSNPN, CDR2 SVGIG (reference sequence). The CDR3 DNA follows: TGTGCCTGGAGTGCCGCCGGAGGGGTCGGGTCACCCCTCCACTTT. Protein: CAWSAAGGVGSPLHF.

The gene calls are TRBV28 and TRBJ1-4; D might be TRBD1 (5 bases). CDR3 length: 16 residues. The V gene's germline CDR1 is MDHEN and CDR2 SYDVKM. Trimming left V 3 bases short and J 0 bases short, with 11 bases between. CDR3 in amino acids: CASSFSSGATNEKLFF. The CDR3 DNA is TGTGCCAGCAGTTTTTCGTCGGGGGCAACTAATGAAAAACTGTTTTTT.

The rearrangement uses TRBV12-3 or TRBV12-4 and TRBJ1-1; perhaps TRBD1 as D (5 bases). The length of the CDR3 is 10 residues. V was cut by 8 bases and J by 9 bases, with 10 bases left in between. DNA for the CDR3: TGTGCCAGCGTGGGACCCCAAGCTTTCTTT. It yields the protein CASVGPQAFF.

This clone was counted a few times. The chain carries TRBV27 and TRBJ2-1, with 7 bases fitting TRBD2. This CDR3 contains 14 residues. The ends lost 4 bases at V and 2 bases at J; junction bases unmatched: 2. The germline V gene has CDR1 MNHEY and CDR2 SMNVEV (reference sequence). CDR3 residues: CASSSSGAYNEQFF. The CDR3 nucleotides are TGTGCCAGCAGTTCGAGCGGGGCCTACAATGAGCAGTTCTTC.

The rearrangement links TRBV3-1 (or the pseudogene TRBV3-2) to TRBJ1-6; no clear D. V shed 0 bases and J shed 1 base, with 7 bases lying between them. Germline V lookup: CDR1 LGHDT, CDR2 YNNKEL (reference sequence). The CDR3 loop spans 16 amino acids. CDR3 sequence (DNA): TGTGCCAGCAGCCAAGATGCTGGATCCTATAATTCACCCCTCCACTTT. Translated, it gives CASSQDAGSYNSPLHF.

The chain recombines TRBV10-2 with TRBJ2-3; D is ambiguous. The CDR3 loop spans 11 amino acids. Germline CDR1 is WSHSY and CDR2 is SAAADI. Trimming stripped 6 bases from V and 6 bases from J, with 7 bases between. CDR3 coding DNA: TGCGCCAGCAGCCCCCGGGATACGCAGTATTTT. Its protein product is CASSPRDTQYF.